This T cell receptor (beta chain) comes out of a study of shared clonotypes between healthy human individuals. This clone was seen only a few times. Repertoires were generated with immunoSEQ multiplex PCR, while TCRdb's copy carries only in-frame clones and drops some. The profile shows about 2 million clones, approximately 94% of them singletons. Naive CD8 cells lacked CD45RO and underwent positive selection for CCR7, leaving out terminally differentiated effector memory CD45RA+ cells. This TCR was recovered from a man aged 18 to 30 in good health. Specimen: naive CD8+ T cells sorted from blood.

In nucleotides, the CDR3 is TGTGCCTGGAGTGTACTTCGGGGAGGGGACACTGAAGCTTTCTTT. Its translation: CAWSVLRGGDTEAFF. The chain couples TRBV30 to TRBJ1-1; a weak D match, TRBD1 (5 bases). The CDR3 consists of 15 residues. The V and J ends lost 0 bases and 3 bases respectively, with 14 bases between them. Germline assignment: CDR1 GTSNPN and CDR2 SVGIG (reference sequence). Full variable domain (missing parts from reference TRBV30 and TRBJ1-1): SQTIHQWPATLVQPVGSPLSLECTVEGTSNPNLYWYRQAAGRGLQLLFYSVGIGQISSEVPQNLSASRPQDRQFILSSKKLLLSDSGFYLCAWSVLRGGDTEAFFGQGTRLTVV.